The rows below give T cell receptor beta chains drawn from one sample of a study of graft-versus-host responses after intestinal transplantation. Assay: immunoSEQ multiplex PCR; the TCRdb copy retains only in-frame clones and omits some. The sample shows about 70,000 clones, around 95% of them seen only once. No antigen has been assigned to these receptors. This sample comprised unstimulated CD8+ T cells sorted from spleen or lymph node cells, obtained before intestinal transplant. The source is a human donor who received an intestinal transplant. Both conserved end residues are part of each CDR3. D genes are given only for firm matches.

d_call j_call v_call cdr3_aa cdr3_nt
TRBD1 TRBJ2-1 TRBV7-9 CASSGTASYNEQFF TGTGCCAGCAGCGGGACAGCCTCCTACAATGAGCAGTTCTTC
TRBD2 TRBJ2-7 TRBV30 CAWSVTSGGRGQYF TGTGCCTGGAGTGTAACTAGCGGGGGGCGGGGGCAGTACTTC
. TRBJ2-1 TRBV15 CATSRDLRDEQFF TGTGCCACCAGCAGAGATCTGCGGGATGAGCAGTTCTTC
. TRBJ1-2 TRBV9 CASSVGGSYGYTF TGTGCCAGCAGCGTAGGGGGGAGCTATGGCTACACCTTC
. TRBJ1-4 TRBV11-2 CASSLASTTNEKLFF TGTGCCAGCAGCTTAGCCTCAACAACTAATGAAAAACTGTTTTTT
TRBD1 TRBJ1-1 TRBV9 CASSVDTGTVSFF TGTGCCAGCAGCGTAGATACAGGGACAGTAAGCTTCTTT
TRBD1 TRBJ1-1 TRBV30 CAWSADRVNTEAFF TGTGCCTGGAGTGCCGACAGGGTGAACACTGAAGCTTTCTTT
. TRBJ1-1 TRBV20-1 CSASIRGEAFF TGCAGTGCTAGCATAAGGGGGGAAGCTTTCTTT
TRBD1 TRBJ2-5 TRBV7-9 CASSTSRTGGDETQYF TGTGCCAGCAGCACCTCCAGGACAGGGGGCGATGAGACCCAGTACTTC
TRBD2 TRBJ2-7 TRBV6-5 CASSLGGDTYEQYF TGTGCCAGCAGTCTCGGGGGGGACACCTACGAGCAGTACTTC
TRBD2 TRBJ2-7 TRBV4-1 CASSHGLAGVPEQYF TGCGCCAGCAGCCACGGACTAGCGGGAGTCCCCGAGCAGTACTTC
. TRBJ2-2 TRBV4-1 CASSQGDSTGELFF TGCGCCAGCAGCCAAGGGGATTCGACCGGGGAGCTGTTTTTT
TRBD2 TRBJ2-1 TRBV15 CATSFPGGSSYNEQFF TGTGCCACCAGCTTCCCCGGCGGGAGCTCCTACAATGAGCAGTTCTTC